This T cell receptor (beta chain) is drawn from a study of cytomegalovirus exposure and HLA in healthy donors. Overall study: Findings of an earlier analysis included around 100 million unique TCR beta sequences from some 200 million T cells.

This PCR relied on a set of 60 Vbeta primers and 13 Jbeta primers. Only in-frame clones appear in the TCRdb table, and some are missing; sequencing was by immunoSEQ multiplex PCR. This repertoire includes more than 45,000 clones. Study-wide results and limits: HLA alleles showed associations with fewer than 20,000 TCR beta sequences in a later analysis, at a 0.05 false discovery rate. Among immune exposure information, only CMV serostatus was available.

The V end lost 5 bases, the J end lost 5 bases, and 10 bases lay between the germline ends. CDR1 and CDR2 (germline): SQVTM, ANQGSEA. The CDR3 loop spans 12 amino acids. As regards this clone: Its antigen is not identified.

V is TRBV29-1 and J is TRBJ2-1, with D tentatively TRBD2 (5 bases). Sample: PBMCs. The TCR sequence derives from a male donor in good health and CMV-seronegative. Here the CDR3 DNA reads TGCAGCGTTAGATCCGGGGACAATGAGCAGTTCTTC. Its translation: CSVRSGDNEQFF.